A selection of T cell receptor beta chains follows, all from one sample in a study of a mutant IDH1 vaccine in newly diagnosed glioma. The repertoire was sequenced with immunoSEQ multiplex PCR; TCRdb's copy has only in-frame clones and lacks some. The sample comprises roughly 32,000 clones, about three quarters of which are singletons, and roughly 10% rests with the top ten. The specimen comprised peripheral blood mononuclear cells (PBMCs), sampled from a glioma patient treated with radiotherapy, temozolomide or both. These receptors were collected from a man aged 45-65 years with glioma. Some clones in this sample may be carry-over from other donors' samples. The CDR3 runs from the conserved cysteine through the conserved F or W. Size values are once, few and many counts, or a class for expanded clones, and some rows have none.

size: NA; J: TRBJ2-3; V: TRBV5-1; CDR3: CASSLAGGPGDTQYF
size: few; J: TRBJ2-7; V: TRBV6-5; CDR3: CASREQGGSYEQYF
size: once; J: TRBJ1-2; V: TRBV6-1; CDR3: CASSDGRARRGYTF
size: NA; J: TRBJ2-1; V: TRBV5-1; CDR3: CASSLGNRGEQFF
size: once; J: TRBJ2-4; V: TRBV4-1; CDR3: CASSQQGRNIQYF
size: NA; J: TRBJ2-7; V: TRBV19; CDR3: CASKDGSSSYEQYF
size: NA; J: TRBJ1-2; V: TRBV29-1; CDR3: CSVEVGDRVYGYTF
size: NA; J: TRBJ2-2; V: TRBV11-2; CDR3: CASSLDRGGRRQGPTGELFF
size: once; J: TRBJ2-1; V: TRBV5-1; CDR3: CASSGGTGALNEQFF
size: NA; J: TRBJ2-7; V: TRBV2; CDR3: CASESPAANEQYF
size: NA; J: TRBJ1-1; V: TRBV7-9; CDR3: CASSPMSREAFF
size: NA; J: TRBJ2-7; V: TRBV5-1; CDR3: CASSLGTSGDEQYF
size: NA; J: TRBJ2-7; V: TRBV11-2; CDR3: CASSPRGQDYEQYF
size: NA; J: TRBJ2-1; V: TRBV2; CDR3: CASWGGGGNEQFF
size: NA; J: TRBJ2-5; V: TRBV6-6; CDR3: CASSYKETQYF
size: NA; J: TRBJ2-6; V: TRBV5-3; CDR3: CARSLVRSGVAGGPDGANVLTF
size: few; J: TRBJ1-2; V: TRBV19; CDR3: CASSKGPLYGYTF
size: NA; J: TRBJ1-4; V: TRBV5-1; CDR3: CASSWDRGRGEKLFF
size: NA; J: TRBJ2-7; V: TRBV27; CDR3: CASGSTRDENYEQYF
size: NA; J: TRBJ2-7; V: TRBV19; CDR3: CASNDGSHHEQYF
size: NA; J: TRBJ2-1; V: TRBV7-2; CDR3: CASSQQGPQRDEQFF
size: NA; J: TRBJ1-2; V: TRBV7-9; CDR3: CASSSVVGYTF
size: NA; J: TRBJ2-1; V: TRBV7-8; CDR3: CASSLGGLRDEQFF
size: NA; J: TRBJ2-2; V: TRBV11-1; CDR3: CASSLSQGSTGELFF
size: NA; J: TRBJ2-5; V: TRBV29-1; CDR3: CSVEGRQGPQETQYF
size: NA; J: TRBJ2-3; V: TRBV4-1; CDR3: CASSQLRTDTQYF
size: NA; J: TRBJ1-6; V: TRBV7-2; CDR3: CACSGYNSPLHF
size: NA; J: TRBJ1-2; V: TRBV7-4; CDR3: CASSPCAGSNCGYTF
size: few; J: TRBJ1-5; V: TRBV7-2; CDR3: CASSTKGDQPQHF
size: NA; J: TRBJ2-5; V: TRBV6-5; CDR3: CASSYSPRGETQYF
size: NA; J: TRBJ1-1; V: TRBV11-3; CDR3: CASSARQGQGTEAFF
size: once; J: TRBJ2-5; V: TRBV5-1; CDR3: CASLDRGGQETQYF
size: NA; J: TRBJ1-1; V: TRBV19; CDR3: CASNRGAGMDTEAFF
size: few; J: TRBJ1-1; V: TRBV2; CDR3: CASKKDEARNTEAFF
size: NA; J: TRBJ1-2; V: TRBV5-5; CDR3: CASSLAVGGSYGYTF
size: once; J: TRBJ2-7; V: TRBV18; CDR3: CASSPWSAGSREQYF
size: NA; J: TRBJ2-7; V: TRBV4-3; CDR3: CASSQGLETYEQYF
size: NA; J: TRBJ2-7; V: TRBV7-2; CDR3: CASSTSGGPYEQYF
size: NA; J: TRBJ1-6; V: TRBV11-3; CDR3: CASSPTTGRQSPLHF
size: NA; J: TRBJ2-2; V: TRBV18; CDR3: CASSPKGAANTGELFF
size: NA; J: TRBJ2-7; V: TRBV5-1; CDR3: CASSLAGGTYEQYF
size: NA; J: TRBJ2-3; V: TRBV7-9; CDR3: CASSPPLRIRTDTQYF
size: NA; J: TRBJ2-7; V: TRBV7-8; CDR3: CASSPRTSRSSYEQYF
size: few; J: TRBJ2-5; V: TRBV14; CDR3: CASSQGVQTQYF
size: NA; J: TRBJ1-4; V: TRBV5-6; CDR3: CASSFGRNPILFF
size: NA; J: TRBJ1-1; V: TRBV6-1; CDR3: CASSEAGFEAFF
size: NA; J: TRBJ2-5; V: TRBV19; CDR3: CASTKRGDTSDQYF
size: NA; J: TRBJ1-1; V: TRBV19; CDR3: CASRLQGQSEAFF
size: NA; J: TRBJ1-5; V: TRBV5-1; CDR3: CASSLQGAGQPQHF